A single T cell receptor (beta chain) is shown here with its context. The antigen this receptor binds is unknown. No base quality values were provided; no much bigger clone lies one nucleotide off. The data stem from a study of blood T cells in healthy people across ages (dated by TCRdb to the mid-2010s). Background for the entire study: In model experiments, roughly one uniquely barcoded TCR beta cDNA molecule per two T cells was captured by template switching. Donors of different ages were randomly distributed across sequencing lanes to avoid experimental bias. To track age-related changes in TCR beta repertoire diversity, the study relied on deep sequencing normalized with unique cDNA molecular identifiers. Four age groups were formed from the donors: young (average approximately 15 years), middle-aged (approximately 40), aged (approximately 60) and long-lived (approximately 78). The study analyzed two additional independent replicas of 1 million unique cDNA reads from the same blood draw for two donors, one aged 18 to 30 and one aged 80 or older. The research as a whole found: Compared with the aged group, more naive CD4+ T cells, fewer expanded clones and increased TCR diversity were shown by the long-lived group, suggesting age selection. Observed TCR beta diversity per million T cells fell roughly linearly with age, and a significant reduction was already apparent by age around 40. Estimates of total diversity from one million sequenced T cells were regarded as lower bounds and underestimates. Conclusive comparison of naive and antigen-experienced compartments was prevented by the profiling of bulk unsorted PBMCs. There was a strong correlation between observed TCR beta diversity and the percentage of naive T cells measured by flow cytometry. The CMV infection status of donors was not known, potentially confounding age-related changes in expanded clonotypes.

The donors were roughly 39 Caucasian individuals from Russia, aged roughly 6 to 90 years, who were systemically healthy. Each donor gave roughly 9 milliliters of peripheral blood, drawn into EDTA-treated Vacutainer tubes. PBMCs were isolated by Ficoll-Paque density-gradient centrifugation, with at least 7 million obtained per sample. Trizol reagent was used to extract total RNA from the PBMCs, yielding at least 6 micrograms per sample. For every donor, an aliquot of PBMCs went through flow cytometry to measure the percentages of naive CD45RAhigh/CD27high T cells. Library method: 5' RACE. Instrument on record: Illumina HiSeq 2500. A second PCR of 7 to 11 cycles was run with a J-beta primer mix and a sample-barcoded 5' primer. A template-switch 5' adaptor carrying 12 random nucleotides introduced a unique molecular identifier onto each TCR beta cDNA molecule. Each sample yielded at least 2.5 million CDR3-containing paired-end reads. First-strand cDNA synthesis was performed from all RNA using the Mint cDNA synthesis kit, with priming by a TRBC-specific oligonucleotide. Following uracil-DNA glycosylase treatment, all cDNA underwent a first 18-cycle PCR with the universal primers M1SS and BC2_uni_R. In the paper's pipeline: Each sample was normalized by randomly selecting 1 million high-quality reads, each carrying a distinct molecular identifier. Instead of being binned into consensus sequences, reads that shared molecular identifiers were thrown out. MiTCR, run with a Q25 quality threshold and the strictest error-elimination algorithm, handled CDR3 identification, clonotype clustering and error correction. A nonparametric unseen species model using Euler transformation provided a lower-bound estimate of total TCR beta diversity. The public reads were reprocessed in TCRdb via fastp at Q25 and MiXCR, keeping in-frame beta chains. Under each unique CDR3 protein, matching rows form one entry showing the most common genes and DNA. None of the V and J calls come from the authors' own analysis; TCRdb made them. Recorded for this sample are almost 800,000 distinct CDR3 sequences; 58% of them occurred a single time. Around 22% of the sample is held by the ten biggest clonotypes.

The CDR3 holds 15 amino acids from the cysteine to the phenylalanine. Only the CDR3 part of the read is kept: 45 bases, read in frame from the first base. The germline V gene encodes CDR1 MNHEY and CDR2 SVGAGI. This receptor was obtained from a man under 40 in good health. Material for sequencing was blood. The rearrangement combines TRBV6-5 with TRBJ2-4; TRBD2 is a possible D gene, resting on 6 matching bases. The tail of the sequence fits TRBJ2-7 better, so the J call may be wrong. The CDR3 region: CAYCRRPLIGSEQYF. The sequence in DNA is TGTGCCTACTGTAGGCGGCCCCTCATCGGGAGCGAGCAGTACTTC.